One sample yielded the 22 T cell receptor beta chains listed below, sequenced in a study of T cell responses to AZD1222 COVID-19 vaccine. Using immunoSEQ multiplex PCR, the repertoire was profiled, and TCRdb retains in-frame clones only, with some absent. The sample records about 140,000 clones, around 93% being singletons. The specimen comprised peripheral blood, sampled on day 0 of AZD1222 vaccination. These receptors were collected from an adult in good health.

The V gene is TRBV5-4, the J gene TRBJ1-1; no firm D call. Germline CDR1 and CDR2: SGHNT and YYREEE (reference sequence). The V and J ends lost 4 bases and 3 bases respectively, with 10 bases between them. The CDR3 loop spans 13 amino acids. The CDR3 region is CASSRSGYTEAFF. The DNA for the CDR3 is TGTGCCAGCAGCCGTTCGGGTTACACTGAAGCTTTCTTT.

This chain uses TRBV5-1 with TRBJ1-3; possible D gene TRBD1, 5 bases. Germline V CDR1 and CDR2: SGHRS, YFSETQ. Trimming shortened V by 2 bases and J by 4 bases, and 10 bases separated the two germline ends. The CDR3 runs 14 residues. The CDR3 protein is CASSLRDGGNTIYF. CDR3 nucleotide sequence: TGCGCCAGCAGCTTACGGGACGGCGGAAACACCATATATTTT.

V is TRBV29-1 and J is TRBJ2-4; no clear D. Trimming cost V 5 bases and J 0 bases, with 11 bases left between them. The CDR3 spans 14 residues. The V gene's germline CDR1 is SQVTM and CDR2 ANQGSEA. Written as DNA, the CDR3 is TGCAGCGTTCGTCTAACTCTAGCCAAAAACATTCAGTACTTC. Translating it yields CSVRLTLAKNIQYF.

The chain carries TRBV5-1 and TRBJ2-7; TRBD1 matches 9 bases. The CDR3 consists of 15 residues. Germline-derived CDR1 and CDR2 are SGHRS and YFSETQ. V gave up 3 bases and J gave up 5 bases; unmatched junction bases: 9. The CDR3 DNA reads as TGCGCCAGCAGCTCGATAGGACAGGGGAAGAACGAGCAGTACTTC. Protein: CASSSIGQGKNEQYF.

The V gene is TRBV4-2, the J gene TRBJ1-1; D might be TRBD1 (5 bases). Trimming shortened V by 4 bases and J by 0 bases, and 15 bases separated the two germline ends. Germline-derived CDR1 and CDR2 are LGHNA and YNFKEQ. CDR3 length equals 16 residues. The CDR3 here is CASSPSLGHLNTEAFF. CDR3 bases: TGTGCCAGCAGCCCCTCACTCGGACACTTGAACACTGAAGCTTTCTTT.

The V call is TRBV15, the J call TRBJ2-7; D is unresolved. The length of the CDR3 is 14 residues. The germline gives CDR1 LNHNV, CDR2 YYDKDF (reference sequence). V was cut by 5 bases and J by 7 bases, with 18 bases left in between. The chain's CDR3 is CATSPWSGPWEQYF. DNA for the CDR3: TGTGCCACCAGCCCTTGGAGTGGACCGTGGGAGCAGTACTTC.

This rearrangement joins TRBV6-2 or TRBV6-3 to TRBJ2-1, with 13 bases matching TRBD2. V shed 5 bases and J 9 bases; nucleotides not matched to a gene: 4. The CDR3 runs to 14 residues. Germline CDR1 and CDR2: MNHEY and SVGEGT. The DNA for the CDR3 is TGTGCCAGCAGTAGGACTAGCGGGGGACCTGAGCAGTTCTTC. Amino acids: CASSRTSGGPEQFF.

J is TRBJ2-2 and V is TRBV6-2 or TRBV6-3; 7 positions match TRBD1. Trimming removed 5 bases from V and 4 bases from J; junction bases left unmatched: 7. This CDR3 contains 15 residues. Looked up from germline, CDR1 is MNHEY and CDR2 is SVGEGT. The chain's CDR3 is CASSTTGLGTGELFF. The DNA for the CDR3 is TGTGCCAGCAGTACGACAGGGTTGGGCACCGGGGAGCTGTTTTTT.

In DNA form, the CDR3 reads TGCGCCAGCAGCCAAGATCGGGCTAGCGCCACAGATACGCAGTATTTT. Translated: CASSQDRASATDTQYF. The chain is built from TRBV4-3 and TRBJ2-3; maybe TRBD2 (6 bases). From germline, CDR1 is LGHNA and CDR2 YSLEER. V was clipped by 0 bases and J by 2 bases, with 12 bases between them. The CDR3 runs 16 residues.

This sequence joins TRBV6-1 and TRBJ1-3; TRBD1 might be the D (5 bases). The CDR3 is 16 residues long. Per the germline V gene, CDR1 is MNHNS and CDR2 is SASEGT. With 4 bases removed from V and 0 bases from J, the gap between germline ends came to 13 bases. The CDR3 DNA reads TGTGCCAGCAGTGCCAGCAGGGCAAGCTCTGGAAACACCATATATTTT. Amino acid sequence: CASSASRASSGNTIYF.

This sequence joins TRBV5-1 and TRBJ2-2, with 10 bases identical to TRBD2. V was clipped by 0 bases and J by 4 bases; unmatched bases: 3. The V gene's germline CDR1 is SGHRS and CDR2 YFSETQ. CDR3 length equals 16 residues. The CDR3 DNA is TGCGCCAGCAGCTTGGTCGGGACTAGCGTCACCGGGGAGCTGTTTTTT. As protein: CASSLVGTSVTGELFF.

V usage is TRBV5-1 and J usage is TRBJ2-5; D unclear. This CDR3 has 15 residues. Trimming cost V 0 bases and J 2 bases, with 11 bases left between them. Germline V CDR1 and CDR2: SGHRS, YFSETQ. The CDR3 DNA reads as TGCGCCAGCAGCTTGGCGGAGAAAGTTCAAGAGACCCAGTACTTC. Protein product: CASSLAEKVQETQYF.

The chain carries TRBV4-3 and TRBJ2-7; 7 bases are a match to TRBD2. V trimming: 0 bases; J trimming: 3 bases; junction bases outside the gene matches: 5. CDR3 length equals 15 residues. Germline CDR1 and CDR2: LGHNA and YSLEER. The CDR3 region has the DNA TGCGCCAGCAGCCAAGATTCTAGCGGAGACTACGAGCAGTACTTC. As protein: CASSQDSSGDYEQYF.

CDR3 DNA sequence: TGTGCCAGCTCACCACCGGTCACAGATACGCAGTATTTT. Translating gives CASSPPVTDTQYF. This chain joins TRBV18 and TRBJ2-3; D is unclear. The CDR3 loop spans 13 amino acids. V was trimmed by 0 bases and J by 2 bases, leaving 3 bases between them. Germline V lookup: CDR1 KGHSH, CDR2 LQKENI.

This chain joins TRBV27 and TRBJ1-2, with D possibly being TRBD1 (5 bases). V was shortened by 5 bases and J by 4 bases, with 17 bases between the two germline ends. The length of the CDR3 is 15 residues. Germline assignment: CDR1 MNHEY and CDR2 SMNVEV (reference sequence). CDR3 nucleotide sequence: TGTGCCAGCAGTCCCCGGGGACCGCAAGGCTATGGCTACACCTTC. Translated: CASSPRGPQGYGYTF.

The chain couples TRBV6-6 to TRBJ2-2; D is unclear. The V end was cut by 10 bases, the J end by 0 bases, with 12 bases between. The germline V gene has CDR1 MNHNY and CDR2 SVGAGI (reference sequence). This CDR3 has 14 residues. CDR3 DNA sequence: TGTGCCACCGCGTTCGAGGCGAACACCGGGGAGCTGTTTTTT. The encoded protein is CATAFEANTGELFF.

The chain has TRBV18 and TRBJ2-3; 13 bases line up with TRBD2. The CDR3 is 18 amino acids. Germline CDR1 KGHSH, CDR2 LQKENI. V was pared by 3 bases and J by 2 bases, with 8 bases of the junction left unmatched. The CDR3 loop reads CASSPLRLAGGITDTQYF. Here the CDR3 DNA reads TGTGCCAGCTCACCCCTCCGACTAGCGGGGGGTATCACAGATACGCAGTATTTT.

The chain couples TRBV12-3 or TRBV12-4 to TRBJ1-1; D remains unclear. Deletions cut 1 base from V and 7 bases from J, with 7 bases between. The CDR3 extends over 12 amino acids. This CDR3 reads CASSLGPYEAFF. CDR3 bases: TGTGCCAGCAGTTTAGGTCCCTATGAAGCTTTCTTT.

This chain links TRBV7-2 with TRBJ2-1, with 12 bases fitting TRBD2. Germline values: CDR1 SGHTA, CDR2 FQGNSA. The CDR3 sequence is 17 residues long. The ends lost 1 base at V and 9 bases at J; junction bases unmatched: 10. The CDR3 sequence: CASSLVFSSGGASEQFF. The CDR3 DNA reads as TGTGCCAGCAGCTTAGTCTTCTCTAGCGGGGGGGCCAGTGAGCAGTTCTTC. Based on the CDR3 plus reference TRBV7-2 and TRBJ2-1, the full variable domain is GAGVSQSPSNKVTEKGKDVELRCDPISGHTALYWYRQSLGQGLEFLIYFQGNSAPDKSGLPSDRFSAERTGGSVSTLTIQRTQQEDSAVYLCASSLVFSSGGASEQFFGPGTRLTVL.

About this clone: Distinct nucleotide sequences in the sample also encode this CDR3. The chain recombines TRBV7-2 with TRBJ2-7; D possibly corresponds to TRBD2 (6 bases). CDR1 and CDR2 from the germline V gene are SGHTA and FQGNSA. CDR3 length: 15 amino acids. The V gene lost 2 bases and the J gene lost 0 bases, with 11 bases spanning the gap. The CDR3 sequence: CASSLRGGNSYEQYF. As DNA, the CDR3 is TGTGCCAGCAGCTTACGGGGCGGGAACTCCTACGAGCAGTACTTC.

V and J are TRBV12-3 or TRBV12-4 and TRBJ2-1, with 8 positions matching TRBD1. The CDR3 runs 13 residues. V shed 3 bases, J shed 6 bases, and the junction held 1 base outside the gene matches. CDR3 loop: CASSFGQGNEQFF. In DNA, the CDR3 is TGTGCCAGCAGTTTCGGACAGGGCAATGAGCAGTTCTTC.

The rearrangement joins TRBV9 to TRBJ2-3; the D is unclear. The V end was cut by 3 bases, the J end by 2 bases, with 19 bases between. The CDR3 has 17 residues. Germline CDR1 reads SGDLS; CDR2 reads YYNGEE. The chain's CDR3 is CASSEANRGRYTDTQYF. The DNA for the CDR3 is TGTGCCAGCAGCGAAGCCAATCGTGGACGGTACACAGATACGCAGTATTTT.